This passage covers 14 T cell receptor beta chains from one sample sequenced in a study of Graves' ophthalmopathy and Graves' hyperthyroidism. Amplification of the TCR beta CDR3 regions used RNA transcripts (as template). The library came from an HTBI-primed first-round RT-PCR and a second-round multiplex PCR. TCRdb redid the calling of the multiplex PCR reads with MiXCR, one entry per CDR3 protein. The sample lists about 740,000 distinct CDR3 sequences, around 40% occurring once. The sequenced sample was peripheral blood. These receptors were collected from an adult man with Graves' ophthalmopathy.

This clonotype appeared a few times. The chain joins TRBV6-5 to TRBJ2-7; the D is unclear. V lost 6 bases and J lost 11, with 14 bases in between. This CDR3 contains 11 residues. CDR1 and CDR2 from the germline V gene are MNHEY and SVGAGI. This CDR3 is CASSPSDRKYF. In nucleotides, the CDR3 is TGTGCCAGCAGCCCTTCGGACCGTAAGTACTTC.

The chain carries TRBV7-2 and TRBJ2-5, with 8 bases lining up with TRBD2. The J call is doubtful: the DNA matches TRBJ2-7 better. Germline loops: CDR1 SGHTA, CDR2 FQGNSA. The CDR3 runs 16 residues. This chain's CDR3 is CASSLEVAGLFSEQYF. CDR3 nucleotide sequence: TGTGCCAGCAGCTTAGAGGTAGCGGGACTATTCTCCGAGCAGTACTTC.

This clonotype turned up a few times. This chain links TRBV9 with TRBJ1-1, with TRBD1 as a possible D gene (5 bases). Germline values: CDR1 SGDLS, CDR2 YYNGEE. V dropped 5 bases and J dropped 1 base, with 12 bases sitting between them. The CDR3 has 14 residues. The CDR3 protein is CASSWGVANTEAFF. The CDR3 DNA follows: TGTGCCAGCAGTTGGGGGGTTGCGAACACTGAAGCTTTCTTT.

Turning to this clonotype: With a much larger clone just one base away, this may be a read error. The chain carries TRBV5-1 and TRBJ2-2, with 7 bases fitting TRBD2. The V gene end was trimmed by 0 bases and the J gene end by 2 bases; junction bases not matched to a gene: 10. Germline V gene sequence: CDR1 SGHRS, CDR2 YFSETQ. The CDR3 spans 18 residues. The CDR3 here is CASSLAQAGRFNTGELFF. DNA for the CDR3: TGCGCCAGCAGCTTGGCCCAAGCGGGACGCTTTAACACCGGGGAGCTGTTTTTT. Full variable domain (missing parts from reference TRBV5-1 and TRBJ2-2): KAGVTQTPRYLIKTRGQQVTLSCSPISGHRSVSWYQQTPGQGLQFLFEYFSETQRNKGNFPGRFSGRQFSNSRSEMNVSTLELGDSALYLCASSLAQAGRFNTGELFFGEGSRLTVL.

This clonotype was detected a few times. The V and J genes are TRBV7-9 and TRBJ1-1; D possibly corresponds to TRBD1 (5 bases). Germline CDR1 and CDR2: SEHNR and FQNEAQ (reference sequence). Trimming shortened V by 0 bases and J by 6 bases, and 20 bases separated the two germline ends. The CDR3 extends over 17 amino acids. CDR3: CASSLASEEGSRAEAFF. The DNA of the CDR3 is TGTGCCAGCAGCTTAGCCTCTGAGGAGGGGTCTAGGGCTGAAGCTTTCTTT. Using reference TRBV7-9 and TRBJ1-1 for the parts outside the CDR3, the full variable domain is DTGVSQNPRHKITKRGQNVTFRCDPISEHNRLYWYRQTLGQGPEFLTYFQNEAQLEKSRLLSDRFSAERPKGSFSTLEIQRTEQGDSAMYLCASSLASEEGSRAEAFFGQGTRLTVV.

This clonotype was seen only a few times. J is TRBJ2-2 and V is TRBV25-1; a possible D gene is TRBD1 (6 bases). The ends were cut back, 4 bases at V and 7 bases at J, with 22 bases in the middle. CDR3 length: 17 residues. Germline lookup yields CDR1 MGHDK and CDR2 SYGVNS. The CDR3, as DNA: TGTGCCAGCAGTGCTAGAGCTCTCAACAGGGACGGCGGGGAGCTGTTTTTT. It encodes CASSARALNRDGGELFF.

This clonotype came up many times. The V gene is TRBV29-1, the J gene TRBJ1-4, with TRBD1 identical over 8 bases. J lost 7 bases, V lost 6 bases, and 7 bases had no gene match. Germline V gene data show CDR1 as SQVTM and CDR2 as ANQGSEA. The CDR3 spans 13 residues. As DNA, the CDR3 is TGCAGCGTGGTTGGACAGGGTTCTGAAAAACTGTTTTTT. As protein: CSVVGQGSEKLFF.

A remark on this clonotype: Possible read error: a much larger clone is one base away. V usage is TRBV7-9 and J usage is TRBJ2-7, with 8 bases that match TRBD1. The CDR3 is 14 amino acids. The V segment lost 4 bases and the J segment 9 bases; nucleotides outside the gene matches: 11. Germline CDR1 reads SEHNR; CDR2 reads FQNEAQ (reference sequence). CDR3 sequence: CASSSRTGSGGQYF. The CDR3 nucleotides are TGTGCCAGCAGCTCCCGGACAGGGTCGGGCGGGCAGTACTTC. Together with reference TRBV7-9 and TRBJ2-7, the CDR3 gives the full variable domain: DTGVSQNPRHKITKRGQNVTFRCDPISEHNRLYWYRQTLGQGPEFLTYFQNEAQLEKSRLLSDRFSAERPKGSFSTLEIQRTEQGDSAMYLCASSSRTGSGGQYFGPGTRLTVT.

The V and J genes are TRBV29-1 and TRBJ2-5; no definite D call. V dropped 4 bases and J dropped 2 bases, with 17 bases sitting between them. Germline lookup yields CDR1 SQVTM and CDR2 ANQGSEA. CDR3 length equals 15 residues. The CDR3 protein is CSVVFVVVLQETQYF. DNA for the CDR3: TGCAGCGTTGTTTTCGTCGTGGTATTACAAGAGACCCAGTACTTC.

At least ten counts were recorded for this clonotype. The chain links TRBV7-3 to TRBJ2-5; D possibly uses TRBD1 or TRBD2 (6 bases each). The V gene lost 5 bases and the J gene lost 5 bases, with 18 bases spanning the gap. Germline assignment: CDR1 SGHTA and CDR2 FQGTGA. The CDR3 consists of 15 residues. This CDR3 is CASSLETGAYETQYF. CDR3 bases: TGTGCCAGCAGCCTCGAGACGGGGGCATATGAGACCCAGTACTTC.

The chain joins TRBV12-3 or TRBV12-4 to TRBJ1-6, with a tentative D call TRBD1 (5 bases). CDR3 size: 14 residues. V lost 7 bases, J lost 3 bases, and 10 bases lay in between. The CDR3 protein is CASTGQGYNSPLHF. The CDR3 bases are TGTGCCAGCACCGGGCAGGGCTATAATTCACCCCTCCACTTT.

This clonotype was seen a handful of times. V gene TRBV25-1 combines with J gene TRBJ2-2; D remains unclear. Trimming left V 6 bases short and J 7 bases short, with 12 bases between. The germline V gene has CDR1 MGHDK and CDR2 SYGVNS. The CDR3 contains 13 residues. The CDR3 protein is CASRLMDVGELFF. The CDR3 DNA reads as TGTGCCAGCAGATTAATGGATGTCGGGGAGCTGTTTTTT.

This rearrangement joins TRBV11-3 to TRBJ2-5, with 10 bases lining up with TRBD1. Germline V gene lookup returns CDR1 SGHNT and CDR2 YENEEA. This CDR3 has 15 amino acids. With V trimmed by 5 bases and J by 4 bases, 7 bases remained unmatched. The CDR3 DNA reads TGTGCCAGCAGCCCTACGGGGACAGGGGCAGAGACCCAGTACTTC. Its translation: CASSPTGTGAETQYF.

Many counts were recorded for this clonotype. The chain couples TRBV11-2 to TRBJ1-4; no definite D call. The V end lost 3 bases, the J end lost 0 bases, and 5 bases lay between the germline ends. Germline CDR1 SGHAT, CDR2 FQNNGV. The CDR3 extends over 14 amino acids. The CDR3 here is CASSLATTNEKLFF. The CDR3 DNA follows: TGTGCCAGCAGCTTGGCCACAACTAATGAAAAACTGTTTTTT.